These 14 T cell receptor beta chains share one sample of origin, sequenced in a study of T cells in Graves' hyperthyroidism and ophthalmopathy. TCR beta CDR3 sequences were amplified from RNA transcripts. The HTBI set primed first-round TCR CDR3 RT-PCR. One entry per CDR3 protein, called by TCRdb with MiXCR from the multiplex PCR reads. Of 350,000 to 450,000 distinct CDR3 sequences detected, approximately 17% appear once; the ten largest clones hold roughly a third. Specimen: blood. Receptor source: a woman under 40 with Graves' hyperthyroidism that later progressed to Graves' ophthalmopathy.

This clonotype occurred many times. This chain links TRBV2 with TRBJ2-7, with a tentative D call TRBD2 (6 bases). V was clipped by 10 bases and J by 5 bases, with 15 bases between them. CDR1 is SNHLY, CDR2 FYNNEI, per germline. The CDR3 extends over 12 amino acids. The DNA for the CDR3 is TGTGCCAAAGCCTCGCCGGGGGACGAGCAGTACTTC. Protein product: CAKASPGDEQYF. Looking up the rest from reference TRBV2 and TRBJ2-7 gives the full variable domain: EPEVTQTPSHQVTQMGQEVILRCVPISNHLYFYWYRQILGQKVEFLVSFYNNEISEKSEIFDDQFSVERPDGSNFTLKIRSTKLEDSAMYFCAKASPGDEQYFGPGTRLTVT.

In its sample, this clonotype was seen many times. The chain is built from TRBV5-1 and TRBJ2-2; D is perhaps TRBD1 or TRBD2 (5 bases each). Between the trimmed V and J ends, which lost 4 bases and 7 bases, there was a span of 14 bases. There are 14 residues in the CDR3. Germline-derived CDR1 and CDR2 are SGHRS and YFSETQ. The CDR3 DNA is TGCGCCAGCAGCGAGATTAGCGACAGCGGGGAGCTGTTTTTT. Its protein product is CASSEISDSGELFF.

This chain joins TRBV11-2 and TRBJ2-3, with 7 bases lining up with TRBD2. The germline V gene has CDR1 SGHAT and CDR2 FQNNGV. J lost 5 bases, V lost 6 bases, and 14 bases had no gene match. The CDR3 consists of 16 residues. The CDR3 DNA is TGTGCCAGCAGGAATCCTAGCGGAGCACCCGGAGATACGCAGTATTTT. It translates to CASRNPSGAPGDTQYF.

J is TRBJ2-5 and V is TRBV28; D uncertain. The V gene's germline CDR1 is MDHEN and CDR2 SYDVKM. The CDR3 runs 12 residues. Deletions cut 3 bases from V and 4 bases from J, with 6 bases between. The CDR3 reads CASSLKGETQYF. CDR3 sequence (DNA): TGTGCCAGCAGTTTGAAGGGAGAGACCCAGTACTTC.

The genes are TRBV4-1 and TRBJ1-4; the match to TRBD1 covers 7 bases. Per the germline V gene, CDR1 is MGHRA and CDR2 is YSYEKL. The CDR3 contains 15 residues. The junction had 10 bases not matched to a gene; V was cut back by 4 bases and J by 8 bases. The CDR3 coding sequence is TGCGCCAGCAGCCCCGCCTCGACAGGGCGGGAAAAACTGTTTTTT. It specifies CASSPASTGREKLFF.

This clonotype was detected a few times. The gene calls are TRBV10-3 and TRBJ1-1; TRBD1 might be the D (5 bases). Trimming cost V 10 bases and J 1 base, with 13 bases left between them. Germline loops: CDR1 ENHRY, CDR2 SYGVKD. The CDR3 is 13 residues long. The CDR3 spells CATKARENTEAFF. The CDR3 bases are TGTGCCACAAAGGCCAGGGAGAACACTGAAGCTTTCTTT.

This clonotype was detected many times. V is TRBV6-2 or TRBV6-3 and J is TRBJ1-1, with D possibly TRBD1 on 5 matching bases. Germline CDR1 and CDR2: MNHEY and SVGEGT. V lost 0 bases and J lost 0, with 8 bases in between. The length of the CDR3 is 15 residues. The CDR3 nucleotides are TGTGCCAGCAGTTACTCTAGGGGCGTGAACACTGAAGCTTTCTTT. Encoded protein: CASSYSRGVNTEAFF.

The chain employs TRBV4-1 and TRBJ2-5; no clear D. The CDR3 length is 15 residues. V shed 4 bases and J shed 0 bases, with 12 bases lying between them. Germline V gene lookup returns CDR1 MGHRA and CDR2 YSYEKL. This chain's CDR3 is CASSPLHRNQETQYF. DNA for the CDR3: TGCGCCAGCAGCCCCCTGCACCGGAACCAAGAGACCCAGTACTTC.

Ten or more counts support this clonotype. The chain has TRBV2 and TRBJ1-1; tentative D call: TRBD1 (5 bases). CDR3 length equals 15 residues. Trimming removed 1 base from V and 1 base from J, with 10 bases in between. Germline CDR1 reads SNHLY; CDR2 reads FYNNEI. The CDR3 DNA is TGTGCCAGCAGTGAAGACGGCAGGGAGAACACTGAAGCTTTCTTT. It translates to CASSEDGRENTEAFF.

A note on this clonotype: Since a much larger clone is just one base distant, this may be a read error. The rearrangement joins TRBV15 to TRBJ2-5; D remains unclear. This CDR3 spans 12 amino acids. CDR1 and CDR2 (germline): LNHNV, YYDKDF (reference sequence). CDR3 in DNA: TGTTCCACCAGCCGCCCACAAGAGACCCAGTACTTC. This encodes CSTSRPQETQYF.

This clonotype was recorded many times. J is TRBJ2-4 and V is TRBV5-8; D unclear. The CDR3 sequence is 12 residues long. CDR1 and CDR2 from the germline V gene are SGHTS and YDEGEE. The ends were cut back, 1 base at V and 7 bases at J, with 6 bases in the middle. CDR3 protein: CASSLSVNIQYF. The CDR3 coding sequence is TGTGCCAGCAGCTTGAGCGTCAACATTCAGTACTTC.

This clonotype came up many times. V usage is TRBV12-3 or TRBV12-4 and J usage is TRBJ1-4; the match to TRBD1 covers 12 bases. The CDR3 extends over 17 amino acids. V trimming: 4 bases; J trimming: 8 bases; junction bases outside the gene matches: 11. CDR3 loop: CASSSPGQGAKREKLFF. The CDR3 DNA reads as TGTGCCAGCAGTTCCCCGGGACAGGGGGCTAAAAGAGAAAAACTGTTTTTT.

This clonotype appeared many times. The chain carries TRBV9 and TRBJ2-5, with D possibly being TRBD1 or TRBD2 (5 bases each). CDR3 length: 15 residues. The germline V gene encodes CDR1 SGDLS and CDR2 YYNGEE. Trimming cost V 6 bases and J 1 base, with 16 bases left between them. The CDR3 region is CASTPSGAVQETQYF. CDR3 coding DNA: TGTGCCAGCACCCCTTCCGGGGCGGTCCAAGAGACCCAGTACTTC.

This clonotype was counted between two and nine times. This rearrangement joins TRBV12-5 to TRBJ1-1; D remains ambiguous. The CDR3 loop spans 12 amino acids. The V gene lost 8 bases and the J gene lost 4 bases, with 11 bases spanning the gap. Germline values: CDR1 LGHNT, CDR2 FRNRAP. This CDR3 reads CASREGSTEAFF. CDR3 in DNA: TGTGCTAGTCGGGAGGGAAGCACTGAAGCTTTCTTT.